The 18 T cell receptor beta chains given below trace back to one sample, sequenced in a study of blood T cell repertoires in COVID-19. The repertoire was sequenced with immunoSEQ multiplex PCR; TCRdb's copy has only in-frame clones and lacks some. The data hold around 140,000 clones, with around nine tenths observed a single time. Source material: peripheral blood. The receptors stem from a woman between 50 and 59 years old with active or convalescent COVID-19.

J is TRBJ1-3 and V is TRBV7-2; D is uncertain. The CDR3 is 16 residues long. The V end lost 0 bases, the J end lost 0 bases, and 9 bases lay between the germline ends. Germline values: CDR1 SGHTA, CDR2 FQGNSA. CDR3: CASSLATPISGNTIYF. The DNA for the CDR3 is TGTGCCAGCAGCTTAGCAACTCCCATCTCTGGAAACACCATATATTTT.

This chain joins TRBV4-1 and TRBJ2-7; TRBD2 is a possible D gene (5 bases). The CDR3 is 15 amino acids. Trimming cost V 3 bases and J 6 bases, with 18 bases left between them. CDR1 is MGHRA and CDR2 is YSYEKL in the germline V gene. The CDR3 here is CASSHPGERGGEQYF. CDR3 DNA sequence: TGCGCCAGCAGCCACCCCGGGGAGCGTGGTGGCGAGCAGTACTTC.

The rearrangement uses TRBV12-3 or TRBV12-4 and TRBJ2-7; a possible D gene is TRBD1 (6 bases). V dropped 5 bases and J dropped 7 bases, with 15 bases sitting between them. The CDR3 contains 13 residues. CDR3 sequence reads: CASSPTGIGEQYF. The CDR3 coding sequence is TGTGCCAGCAGTCCCACAGGGATTGGGGAGCAGTACTTC.

This sequence joins TRBV27 and TRBJ2-1; 7 nucleotides match TRBD2. The CDR3 runs to 16 residues. Germline CDR1 and CDR2: MNHEY and SMNVEV (reference sequence). Trimming cost V 6 bases and J 3 bases; bases outside gene matches: 11. The CDR3 DNA sequence: TGTGCCAGCAGCTCGGAGCCGGGACTACTCTACAATGAGCAGTTCTTC. Amino acid sequence: CASSSEPGLLYNEQFF.

This chain connects TRBV5-1 to TRBJ1-2, with D possibly TRBD1 on 6 matching bases. Deletions cut 0 bases from V and 4 bases from J, with 13 bases between. Per the germline V gene, CDR1 is SGHRS and CDR2 is YFSETQ. This CDR3 comprises 15 residues. The CDR3 loop reads CASSLAPGDAYGYTF. CDR3 coding DNA: TGCGCCAGCAGCTTGGCTCCAGGGGATGCCTATGGCTACACCTTC.

The chain employs TRBV7-2 and TRBJ1-3; TRBD1 aligns across 9 bases. CDR3 length: 17 amino acids. CDR1 SGHTA and CDR2 FQGNSA come from the germline V gene. The V gene end was trimmed by 2 bases and the J gene end by 0 bases; junction bases not matched to a gene: 5. The CDR3 spells CASSLLQGAHSGNTIYF. The CDR3 region has the DNA TGTGCCAGCAGCTTATTACAGGGGGCCCACTCTGGAAACACCATATATTTT.

The gene calls are TRBV15 and TRBJ2-2; perhaps TRBD2 as D (5 bases). The CDR3 spans 17 residues. From germline, CDR1 is LNHNV and CDR2 YYDKDF (reference sequence). The V gene lost 1 base and the J gene lost 6 bases, with 18 bases spanning the gap. CDR3 region: CATSRGPSSGGAGELFF. Here the CDR3 DNA reads TGTGCCACCAGCAGAGGTCCGTCCTCAGGAGGTGCCGGGGAGCTGTTTTTT.

J is TRBJ1-4 and V is TRBV30; no clear D gene. Germline V gene sequence: CDR1 GTSNPN, CDR2 SVGIG (reference sequence). Trimming took off 3 bases at V and 0 bases at J, with 5 bases between the two ends. This CDR3 has 13 residues. The CDR3 here is CAWRHATNEKLFF. CDR3 DNA sequence: TGTGCCTGGAGACACGCAACTAATGAAAAACTGTTTTTT.

The chain uses TRBV6-6 and TRBJ2-5; 9 bases map to TRBD1. This CDR3 has 15 residues. The V and J ends lost 1 base and 5 bases, in that order; junction bases with no gene match: 5. Germline lookup yields CDR1 MNHNY and CDR2 SVGAGI (reference sequence). The CDR3 DNA follows: TGTGCCAGCAGTTACTACAGGGGGCTCGCTGAGACCCAGTACTTC. Residues: CASSYYRGLAETQYF.

The V and J genes are TRBV27 and TRBJ1-1, with D maybe TRBD1 (5 bases). The CDR3 runs to 15 residues. V was pared by 1 base and J by 0 bases, with 9 bases between. In germline, CDR1 is MNHEY, CDR2 SMNVEV (reference sequence). The CDR3 spells CASSLLAGLNTEAFF. The CDR3 DNA is TGTGCCAGCAGTTTATTAGCAGGGTTGAACACTGAAGCTTTCTTT.

This chain joins TRBV15 and TRBJ1-5; 9 positions agree with TRBD1. Germline CDR1 LNHNV, CDR2 YYDKDF (reference sequence). The CDR3 loop spans 19 amino acids. The V and J ends lost 3 bases and 5 bases, in that order; junction bases with no gene match: 17. As DNA, the CDR3 is TGTGCCACCAGCAGGGGTCCGGGACAGGGAAAGGTGTTGTATCAGCCCCAGCATTTT. Translated, it gives CATSRGPGQGKVLYQPQHF.

This sequence joins TRBV12-3 or TRBV12-4 and TRBJ1-2; D uncertain. Trimming took 5 bases from V and 4 from J, leaving 11 bases between them. This CDR3 spans 13 amino acids. CDR3 in DNA: TGTGCCAGCAGTCAGACTTCGAGCTATGGCTACACCTTC. It encodes CASSQTSSYGYTF.

The chain uses TRBV30 and TRBJ1-1, with a possible D match to TRBD1 (5 bases). From germline, CDR1 is GTSNPN and CDR2 SVGIG (reference sequence). CDR3 size: 11 residues. Trimming removed 7 bases at V and 10 bases at J, with 16 bases between. The CDR3 sequence is CASQGAGGAFF. The CDR3, as DNA: TGTGCCTCACAAGGGGCGGGAGGAGCTTTCTTT.

This chain connects TRBV5-1 to TRBJ2-3; 9 bases are shared with TRBD2. CDR3 size: 16 residues. Losses at the gene ends were 0 bases for V and 1 base for J; bases not matched to a gene: 3. Germline V lookup: CDR1 SGHRS, CDR2 YFSETQ. The CDR3 DNA reads TGCGCCAGCAGCTTGGCGTCTAGCGGGGGCACAGATACGCAGTATTTT. This codes for CASSLASSGGTDTQYF.

This chain uses TRBV7-9 with TRBJ2-3, with 12 positions matching TRBD2. The CDR3 length is 18 residues. Germline CDR1 reads SEHNR; CDR2 reads FQNEAQ (reference sequence). After removal of 5 bases from V and 1 base from J, the junction contained 10 bases not matched to a gene. The CDR3 nucleotides read TGTGCCAGCAGCCCGGGGGCTAGCGGGAGGGGCCGCACAGATACGCAGTATTTT. Amino acid sequence: CASSPGASGRGRTDTQYF.

Only a few counts were recorded for this clone. The J gene is TRBJ1-5, the V gene TRBV2; possible D gene TRBD1, 6 bases. CDR1 is SNHLY, CDR2 FYNNEI, per germline. The CDR3 contains 15 residues. Trimming cost V 4 bases and J 7 bases, with 17 bases left between them. CDR3 region: CASSVSRGGGQPQHF. The CDR3 nucleotides are TGTGCCAGCAGTGTTAGTAGAGGGGGTGGGCAGCCCCAGCATTTT.

This chain connects TRBV7-2 to TRBJ2-1, with D hard to call. There are 16 residues in the CDR3. Trimming took 4 bases from V and 0 from J, leaving 13 bases between them. Germline-derived CDR1 and CDR2 are SGHTA and FQGNSA. The CDR3 region has the DNA TGTGCCAGCAGCTCCAGATCATTCCTCTCCTACAATGAGCAGTTCTTC. Its translation is CASSSRSFLSYNEQFF.

This clone is labeled as medium-sized (0.01 to 0.1%). V gene TRBV7-9 combines with J gene TRBJ1-4, with TRBD1 matching 8 bases. Germline V gene sequence: CDR1 SEHNR, CDR2 FQNEAQ (reference sequence). The CDR3 contains 18 residues. V trimming: 5 bases; J trimming: 0 bases; junction bases outside the gene matches: 11. The CDR3 reads CASSATRGRHATNEKLFF. CDR3 coding DNA: TGTGCCAGCAGCGCCACCAGGGGGCGACACGCAACTAATGAAAAACTGTTTTTT. The entire variable domain, with the rest obtained from reference TRBV7-9 and TRBJ1-4, is as follows: DTGVSQNPRHKITKRGQNVTFRCDPISEHNRLYWYRQTLGQGPEFLTYFQNEAQLEKSRLLSDRFSAERPKGSFSTLEIQRTEQGDSAMYLCASSATRGRHATNEKLFFGSGTQLSVL.